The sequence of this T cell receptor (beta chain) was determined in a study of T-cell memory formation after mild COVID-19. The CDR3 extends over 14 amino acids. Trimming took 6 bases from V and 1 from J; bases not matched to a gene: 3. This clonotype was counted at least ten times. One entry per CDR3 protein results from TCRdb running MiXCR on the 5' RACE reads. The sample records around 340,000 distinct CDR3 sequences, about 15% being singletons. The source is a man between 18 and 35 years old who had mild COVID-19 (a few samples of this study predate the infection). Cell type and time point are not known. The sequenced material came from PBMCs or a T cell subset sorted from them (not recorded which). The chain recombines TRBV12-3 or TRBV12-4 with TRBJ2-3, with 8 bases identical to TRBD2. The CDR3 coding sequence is TGTGCCAGCAGCTTTAGCGGGGGCACAGATACGCAGTATTTT. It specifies CASSFSGGTDTQYF.